Listed below are T cell receptor beta chains from one sample, sequenced in a study of CD4 T cells in relation to SARS-CoV-2 and coronaviruses. Using immunoSEQ multiplex PCR, the repertoire was profiled, and TCRdb retains in-frame clones only, with some absent. The table shows more than 55,000 clones, with 75% to 90% occurring only once. The source material was memory CD4+ T cells from PBMCs. The receptors were sampled from a human donor in good health. The CDR3 runs from the conserved cysteine through the conserved F or W. The D gene is left open where the match is weak. Part of the rows lack a size; the others show once, few, many or a class for expanded clones.

length	size	V	J	D	CDR3	DNA
16	NA	TRBV27	TRBJ1-5	NA	CASSSEGTYSNQPQHF	TGTGCCAGCAGTTCCGAGGGTACATATAGCAATCAGCCCCAGCATTTT
13	NA	TRBV7-7	TRBJ1-1	NA	CASSQNGNTEAFF	TGTGCCAGCAGCCAAAACGGGAACACTGAAGCTTTCTTT
15	NA	TRBV19	TRBJ1-2	NA	CASSIGDRRSYGYTF	TGTGCCAGTAGTATAGGGGACCGTCGAAGCTATGGCTACACCTTC
13	NA	TRBV15	TRBJ2-5	TRBD1	CATSTGGRETQYF	TGTGCCACCAGCACAGGGGGCCGGGAGACCCAGTACTTC
17	NA	TRBV24-1	TRBJ2-2	NA	CATGGGSAFANTGELFF	TGTGCCACCGGGGGGGGCAGCGCCTTCGCGAACACCGGGGAGCTGTTTTTT
14	NA	TRBV29-1	TRBJ1-1	NA	CSVEGPTMNTEAFF	TGCAGCGTGGAGGGACCTACAATGAACACTGAAGCTTTCTTT
12	NA	TRBV12-3/TRBV12-4	TRBJ1-1	TRBD1	CASSADRGEAFF	TGTGCCAGCAGTGCTGACAGGGGTGAGGCTTTCTTT
17	NA	TRBV21-1	TRBJ1-5	NA	CASSNRTWGGGNQPQHF	NA
16	NA	TRBV7-9	TRBJ1-5	NA	CASSLGSGAQNQPQHF	TGTGCCAGCAGCTTAGGGTCAGGGGCGCAAAATCAGCCCCAGCATTTT
15	NA	TRBV29-1	TRBJ2-4	NA	CSVEPAAKAKNIQYF	TGCAGCGTTGAGCCGGCAGCCAAAGCCAAAAACATTCAGTACTTC
17	once	TRBV7-6	TRBJ2-1	NA	CASSLVPDRFSYNEQFF	TGTGCCAGCAGCTTAGTCCCTGACAGGTTCTCCTACAATGAGCAGTTCTTC
13	NA	TRBV11-3	TRBJ2-3	NA	CASSRGVTDTQYF	TGTGCCAGCAGCCGCGGGGTCACAGATACGCAGTATTTT
16	NA	TRBV14	TRBJ1-1	NA	CASRPVEGRQIFEAFF	TGTGCCAGCCGACCCGTGGAGGGGCGCCAGATCTTCGAAGCTTTCTTT
17	NA	TRBV27	TRBJ1-4	NA	CASSASGGDVINEKLFF	TGTGCCAGCAGTGCCTCGGGTGGGGATGTTATTAATGAAAAACTGTTTTTT
14	NA	TRBV7-2	TRBJ2-5	NA	CASSPWTVQETQYF	TGTGCCAGCAGCCCCTGGACGGTACAAGAGACCCAGTACTTC
18	NA	TRBV11-3	TRBJ2-6	NA	CASSKHGDGGPGANVLTF	TGTGCCAGCAGCAAACACGGGGACGGAGGGCCTGGGGCCAACGTCCTGACTTTC
15	NA	TRBV7-8	TRBJ2-1	NA	CASSLVGGTYNEQFF	TGTGCCAGCAGCTTAGTAGGCGGGACCTACAATGAGCAGTTCTTC
15	NA	TRBV2	TRBJ2-1	TRBD2	CASSVQGGVRGEQFF	TGTGCCAGCAGTGTTCAGGGAGGGGTGAGAGGTGAGCAGTTCTTC
16	NA	TRBV4-1	TRBJ2-1	TRBD2	CASSQLGASGSYEQFF	TGCGCCAGCAGCCAACTGGGGGCTAGCGGGAGCTATGAGCAGTTCTTC
14	NA	TRBV6-5	TRBJ2-3	NA	CASSYSGLTDTQYF	TGTGCCAGCAGTTACAGCGGGTTAACAGATACGCAGTATTTT
16	NA	TRBV28	TRBJ1-6	NA	CASRTGRNSYNSPLHF	TGTGCCAGCAGGACCGGCAGGAACTCCTATAATTCACCCCTCCACTTT
14	NA	TRBV7-8	TRBJ2-5	NA	CASSPEQWQETQYF	TGTGCCAGCAGCCCGGAGCAATGGCAAGAGACCCAGTACTTC